This entry concerns a single TCR beta chain. The sample comes from a study of OX40 agonist ivuxolimab in advanced cancers. Study background: Ivuxolimab, an antibody that agonizes OX40 (CD134), was administered to the patients. Patient treatment consisted of intravenous ivuxolimab administration every 2 weeks at 0.01 to 10 mg/kg. Patients enrolled in dose escalation were diagnosed with hepatocellular carcinoma, melanoma, renal cell or head and neck cancer.

Profiled with immunoSEQ multiplex PCR; TCRdb holds only in-frame clones, not every one. The sample has 55,000 to 75,000 clones; 84% are singletons. Unmatched junction bases numbered 2, after V lost 2 bases and J lost 1 base. The germline gives CDR1 MGHDK, CDR2 SYGVNS. The CDR3 covers 14 residues. The sequence was collected from an adult with an advanced solid tumor such as melanoma, head and neck, liver or kidney cancer. The sample consisted of CD4+ or CD8+ T cells sorted from blood, taken in a trial of the OX40 agonist ivuxolimab. The chain has TRBV25-1 and TRBJ2-7; 7 bases fit TRBD1. This CDR3 reads CASSEPGQSYEQYF. CDR3 nucleotide sequence: TGTGCCAGCAGTGAACCGGGACAGTCCTACGAGCAGTACTTC.